Below are 30 T cell receptor beta chains sequenced from a single sample in a study of blood T cell repertoires in COVID-19. Libraries were prepared by immunoSEQ multiplex PCR; TCRdb keeps only in-frame clonotypes and omits some of them. Of about 330,000 clones in the sample, approximately 90% were seen once. The sample was PBMCs or T cells enriched from blood (not recorded which). These receptors all come from a woman between 25 and 40 years old who had recovered from COVID-19.

Here the CDR3 reads CASSETRDRYYGYTF. Written as DNA, the CDR3 is TGTGCCAGCAGTGAGACACGGGACAGGTATTATGGCTACACCTTC. This chain connects TRBV6-1 to TRBJ1-2; 8 bases map to TRBD1. CDR1 MNHNS and CDR2 SASEGT come from the germline V gene. J gave up 5 bases and V 3 bases, and 8 bases lay outside the gene matches. The CDR3 is 15 residues long.

The rearrangement joins TRBV5-1 to TRBJ2-2; 9 bases are shared with TRBD2. Looked up from germline, CDR1 is SGHRS and CDR2 is YFSETQ. The junction had 5 bases not matched to a gene; V was cut back by 7 bases and J by 1 base. The CDR3 totals 15 residues. The CDR3 DNA sequence: TGCGCCAGCGGCGGGGGGGCCTTGAACACCGGGGAGCTGTTTTTT. Amino acids: CASGGGALNTGELFF.

This chain joins TRBV25-1 and TRBJ2-1; D may be TRBD2 (6 bases). The CDR3 is made up of 14 amino acids. V was cut by 4 bases and J by 4 bases, with 11 bases left in between. Germline V gene sequence: CDR1 MGHDK, CDR2 SYGVNS. CDR3 sequence (DNA): TGTGCCAGCAGTGTCGGGGGAGCGTACAATGAGCAGTTCTTC. It yields the protein CASSVGGAYNEQFF.

The chain uses TRBV19 and TRBJ1-1; unclear D gene. Trimming pared 4 bases from V and 0 bases from J, leaving 6 bases between. Germline V gives CDR1 LNHDA, CDR2 SQIVND (reference sequence). The length of the CDR3 is 13 residues. This chain's CDR3 is CASSTQMNTEAFF. The CDR3, as DNA: TGTGCCAGTAGTACACAGATGAACACTGAAGCTTTCTTT.

This clone was detected only once. The rearrangement uses TRBV10-3 and TRBJ1-5; D not resolved. The CDR3 length is 17 residues. Germline CDR1 ENHRY, CDR2 SYGVKD. V was clipped by 2 bases and J by 3 bases, with 17 bases between them. The chain's CDR3 is CAISEPHSGGSNQPQHF. The CDR3 bases are TGTGCCATCAGTGAGCCCCACTCGGGAGGGTCCAATCAGCCCCAGCATTTT.

This chain connects TRBV5-1 to TRBJ1-6; 9 bases align to TRBD1. The CDR3 runs 14 residues. Germline CDR1 reads SGHRS; CDR2 reads YFSETQ. V lost 4 bases to trimming and J lost 10 bases; unmatched junction nucleotides: 6. The CDR3 loop is CASSQGGQGSPLHF. The CDR3 DNA reads TGCGCCAGCAGCCAGGGCGGACAGGGGTCACCCCTCCACTTT.

The chain is built from TRBV5-6 and TRBJ1-2; maybe TRBD1 (5 bases). The germline gives CDR1 SGHDT, CDR2 YYEEEE. V lost 0 bases and J 3 bases, leaving 12 bases between the germline ends. CDR3 length: 15 residues. The CDR3 DNA is TGTGCCAGCAGCTTGGGCCTCAGGGTCGACTATGGCTACACCTTC. Encoded protein: CASSLGLRVDYGYTF.

The J gene is TRBJ1-1, the V gene TRBV4-3; no clear D. From germline, CDR1 is LGHNA and CDR2 YSLEER. The CDR3 runs 16 residues. With 8 bases removed from V and 1 base from J, the gap between germline ends came to 20 bases. The CDR3 is CASAPAGGYENTEAFF. In DNA, the CDR3 is TGCGCCAGCGCCCCGGCGGGAGGGTATGAGAACACTGAAGCTTTCTTT.

This clone has just one count. This chain's CDR3 is CASSLAGGNPLGYTF. Here the CDR3 DNA reads TGTGCCAGCAGCTTAGCGGGGGGGAACCCACTTGGCTACACCTTC. V is TRBV7-8 and J is TRBJ1-2; weak D call: TRBD1 (5 bases). V gave up 0 bases and J gave up 7 bases, with 15 bases separating them. CDR1 and CDR2 (germline): SGHVS, FQNEAQ. The CDR3 runs 15 residues.

CDR3 protein: CASRRGQGEGEQFF. CDR3 DNA sequence: TGCGCCAGCAGGCGGGGACAGGGAGAGGGTGAGCAGTTCTTC. The chain joins TRBV10-1 to TRBJ2-1; 9 bases line up with TRBD1. Germline V gene lookup returns CDR1 WNHNN and CDR2 SYGVQD (reference sequence). Trimming removed 6 bases from V and 9 bases from J; junction bases left unmatched: 9. The CDR3 runs 14 residues.

This clone appeared once. This sequence joins TRBV19 and TRBJ1-5; the match to TRBD1 covers 8 bases. The CDR3 is 14 amino acids. CDR1 LNHDA and CDR2 SQIVND come from the germline V gene (reference sequence). V lost 7 bases, J lost 7 bases, and 9 bases stayed unmatched. CDR3 nucleotide sequence: TGTGCCAGTAACCTCCGGGACAGGTCACAGCCCCAGCATTTT. Translating it yields CASNLRDRSQPQHF. Filled out from reference TRBV19 and TRBJ1-5, the complete variable domain reads DGGITQSPKYLFRKEGQNVTLSCEQNLNHDAMYWYRQDPGQGLRLIYYSQIVNDFQKGDIAEGYSVSREKKESFPLTVTSAQKNPTAFYLCASNLRDRSQPQHFGDGTRLSIL.

This clone was observed once. The chain combines TRBV3-1 (or the pseudogene TRBV3-2) with TRBJ2-7, with a tentative D call TRBD1 (6 bases). The germline CDR1 and CDR2 sequences are LGHDT and YNNKEL (reference sequence). Trimming took off 3 bases at V and 3 bases at J, with 12 bases between the two ends. The CDR3 has 14 amino acids. The CDR3 DNA reads TGTGCCAGCAGCCACCGGGACACGAACTACGAGCAGTACTTC. This translates into CASSHRDTNYEQYF.

This clone was observed a single time. The chain has TRBV30 and TRBJ1-6; D remains unclear. This CDR3 is built from 14 residues. V was trimmed by 4 bases and J by 10 bases, leaving 17 bases between them. CDR1 and CDR2 from the germline V gene are GTSNPN and SVGIG (reference sequence). The CDR3 spells CAWNWATRQSPLHF. The CDR3 coding sequence is TGTGCCTGGAATTGGGCCACCCGCCAATCACCCCTCCACTTT.

V usage is TRBV2 and J usage is TRBJ2-7; 11 bases fit TRBD1. Germline V gene lookup returns CDR1 SNHLY and CDR2 FYNNEI. J gave up 5 bases and V 6 bases, and 6 bases lay outside the gene matches. The CDR3 extends over 14 amino acids. The CDR3 coding sequence is TGTGCCAGCAGCCGGGACAGGGGGGCCAACGAGCAGTACTTC. As protein: CASSRDRGANEQYF.

This chain joins TRBV12-3 or TRBV12-4 and TRBJ1-1; 7 bases agree with TRBD1. CDR3 length: 13 amino acids. V lost 6 bases and J lost 2; bases outside the gene matches: 3. CDR3 nucleotides: TGTGCCAGCAGGGGGACAGATAACACTGAAGCTTTCTTT. This gives the protein CASRGTDNTEAFF.

The chain links TRBV4-1 to TRBJ2-3; 12 bases line up with TRBD2. The CDR3 consists of 17 residues. Germline-derived CDR1 and CDR2 are MGHRA and YSYEKL. The trim removed 1 base at V and 8 bases at J, leaving 10 bases unmatched. The CDR3 is CASSQVMTSGGGGTQYF. The CDR3 DNA sequence: TGCGCCAGCAGCCAAGTCATGACTAGCGGGGGAGGAGGTACGCAGTATTTT.

The rearrangement joins TRBV18 to TRBJ1-1, with 8 positions matching TRBD1. V lost 5 bases and J lost 3; bases outside the gene matches: 5. The CDR3 contains 14 residues. The germline gives CDR1 KGHSH, CDR2 LQKENI. The CDR3 spells CASSAGGSDTEAFF. The CDR3 bases are TGTGCCAGCTCAGCAGGGGGCTCTGACACTGAAGCTTTCTTT.

The chain carries TRBV5-5 and TRBJ1-1, with a tentative D call TRBD1 (5 bases). The germline V gene has CDR1 SGHKS and CDR2 YYEKEE (reference sequence). This CDR3 contains 15 residues. Trimming left V 1 base short and J 2 bases short, with 12 bases between. CDR3 bases: TGTGCCAGCAGCTTGTTCGCAGGGCAAAACACTGAAGCTTTCTTT. Amino acid sequence: CASSLFAGQNTEAFF.

J is TRBJ2-5 and V is TRBV20-1; 8 bases agree with TRBD1. This CDR3 has 11 amino acids. Germline lookup yields CDR1 DFQATT and CDR2 SNEGSKA (reference sequence). V shed 6 bases and J 3 bases; nucleotides not matched to a gene: 0. For the CDR3, the DNA is TGCAGTGCGGACAGGGAAGAGACCCAGTACTTC. Translated, it gives CSADREETQYF.

The genes are TRBV19 and TRBJ1-1, with TRBD1 matching over 9 bases. The junction had 5 bases not matched to a gene; V was cut back by 9 bases and J by 3 bases. The CDR3 is 13 residues long. Germline V gene lookup returns CDR1 LNHDA and CDR2 SQIVND (reference sequence). The CDR3 sequence is CASRTGAYTEAFF. The CDR3 nucleotides read TGTGCCAGCAGGACAGGGGCTTACACTGAAGCTTTCTTT. Together with reference TRBV19 and TRBJ1-1, the CDR3 gives the full variable domain: DGGITQSPKYLFRKEGQNVTLSCEQNLNHDAMYWYRQDPGQGLRLIYYSQIVNDFQKGDIAEGYSVSREKKESFPLTVTSAQKNPTAFYLCASRTGAYTEAFFGQGTRLTVV.

This chain links TRBV2 with TRBJ2-2; TRBD1 matches at 7 bases. The V segment lost 6 bases and the J segment 4 bases; nucleotides outside the gene matches: 8. CDR1 is SNHLY, CDR2 FYNNEI, per germline. The CDR3 has 15 residues. The CDR3 sequence is CASRREGGRTGELFF. Here the CDR3 DNA reads TGTGCCAGCAGGAGGGAAGGGGGCCGCACCGGGGAGCTGTTTTTT.

V is TRBV18 and J is TRBJ1-2, with 7 bases identical to TRBD1. CDR3 length: 15 amino acids. Germline trimming cut 3 bases from V and 4 bases from J; bases unmatched to any gene: 8. Germline CDR1 is KGHSH and CDR2 is LQKENI. Here the CDR3 DNA reads TGTGCCAGCTCACCGGCTGACAGGGATTCCTATGGCTACACCTTC. Its protein is CASSPADRDSYGYTF.

The V gene is TRBV4-2, the J gene TRBJ2-3, with 12 bases fitting TRBD2. CDR1 and CDR2 from the germline V gene are LGHNA and YNFKEQ. This CDR3 has 18 amino acids. Germline trimming cut 1 base from V and 6 bases from J; bases unmatched to any gene: 11. CDR3 sequence reads: CASSQAGASGGAGDTQYF. DNA of the CDR3: TGTGCCAGCAGCCAAGCGGGCGCTAGCGGGGGGGCTGGGGATACGCAGTATTTT.

This chain connects TRBV9 to TRBJ1-1, with TRBD1 matching over 8 bases. V shed 4 bases and J 5 bases; nucleotides not matched to a gene: 10. The germline gives CDR1 SGDLS, CDR2 YYNGEE. The CDR3 has 15 amino acids. The CDR3 DNA is TGTGCCAGCAGCTTATACCCGACAGGGGAGACTGAAGCTTTCTTT. This codes for CASSLYPTGETEAFF. The complete variable domain, with remaining parts taken from reference TRBV9 and TRBJ1-1, reads DSGVTQTPKHLITATGQRVTLRCSPRSGDLSVYWYQQSLDQGLQFLIQYYNGEERAKGNILERFSAQQFPDLHSELNLSSLELGDSALYFCASSLYPTGETEAFFGQGTRLTVV.

The chain uses TRBV4-1 and TRBJ1-1; TRBD1 is a possible D gene (5 bases). Trimming took off 4 bases at V and 0 bases at J, with 15 bases between the two ends. Germline-derived CDR1 and CDR2 are MGHRA and YSYEKL. This CDR3 contains 16 residues. The CDR3 here is CASSPREGPMNTEAFF. CDR3 DNA: TGCGCCAGCAGCCCCCGGGAGGGGCCCATGAACACTGAAGCTTTCTTT.

The chain recombines TRBV20-1 with TRBJ2-7, with a possible D match to TRBD1 (6 bases). The CDR3 loop spans 11 amino acids. Trimming took 5 bases from V and 6 from J, leaving 11 bases between them. Germline loops: CDR1 DFQATT, CDR2 SNEGSKA (reference sequence). The CDR3 DNA reads TGCAGTGCTTTACAGGGTCCCGAGCAGTACTTC. It specifies CSALQGPEQYF.

The chain joins TRBV4-1 to TRBJ1-6; no firm D call. Trimming shortened V by 0 bases and J by 9 bases, and 6 bases separated the two germline ends. This CDR3 contains 13 residues. In germline, CDR1 is MGHRA, CDR2 YSYEKL. The CDR3 spells CASSQDLISPLHF. CDR3 DNA sequence: TGCGCCAGCAGCCAAGATCTAATTTCACCCCTCCACTTT.

The chain joins TRBV6-6 to TRBJ1-2; 7 bases agree with TRBD1. Trimming removed 2 bases from V and 4 bases from J; junction bases left unmatched: 4. Germline CDR1 reads MNHNY; CDR2 reads SVGAGI (reference sequence). The CDR3 runs to 14 residues. CDR3 bases: TGTGCCAGCAGTTACGGAGGGACAGTCTATGGCTACACCTTC. It is translated as CASSYGGTVYGYTF.

V usage is TRBV9 and J usage is TRBJ1-2; 7 bases align to TRBD1. This CDR3 region has 13 residues. CDR1 is SGDLS and CDR2 is YYNGEE in the germline V gene. V shed 3 bases, J shed 8 bases, and the junction held 7 bases outside the gene matches. The CDR3 reads CASSATGALGYTF. CDR3 coding DNA: TGTGCCAGCAGCGCCACAGGGGCGCTGGGCTACACCTTC.

The chain combines TRBV7-8 with TRBJ1-2, with a tentative D call TRBD1 (6 bases). V was clipped by 5 bases and J by 2 bases, with 18 bases between them. The CDR3 is 16 residues long. CDR1 and CDR2 from the germline V gene are SGHVS and FQNEAQ. The CDR3 sequence is CASSETGVVENYGYTF. As DNA, the CDR3 is TGTGCCAGCAGCGAGACAGGAGTGGTAGAAAACTATGGCTACACCTTC.